Reported below is one TCR beta chain. This entry comes from a study of blood T cells in healthy people across ages. Sample-barcoded 5' priming and a J-beta primer mix drove a second PCR of roughly 7 to 11 cycles. TCRdb processed the 5' RACE reads anew with MiXCR; each CDR3 protein has one entry. The sample records 650,000 to 700,000 distinct CDR3 sequences, 40% to 65% being singletons. CDR3 size: 13 residues. Germline lookup yields CDR1 LNHNV and CDR2 YYDKDF (reference sequence). Trimming took 0 bases from V and 11 from J, leaving 13 bases between them. The gene calls are TRBV15 and TRBJ2-5; D remains ambiguous. Sequencing was carried out using blood. The receptor's source is a woman over 75 in good health. The CDR3 region is CATSRDGPYHQYF. CDR3 coding DNA: TGTGCCACCAGCAGAGACGGACCCTATCATCAGTACTTC.